The 7 T cell receptor beta chains listed next were all sequenced from one sample in a study of cytomegalovirus exposure and HLA in healthy donors. The PCR ran on 60 Vbeta and 13 Jbeta primers. Assay: immunoSEQ multiplex PCR; the TCRdb copy retains only in-frame clones and omits some. The sample carries approximately 110,000 clones, roughly 76% recorded once. Input material: PBMCs. The receptors here all came from a woman in her forties or fifties in good health and CMV-seropositive.

V is TRBV6-5 and J is TRBJ2-1; 7 bases are a match to TRBD2. Germline trimming cut 5 bases from V and 0 bases from J; bases unmatched to any gene: 1. This CDR3 is built from 14 residues. The germline V gene has CDR1 MNHEY and CDR2 SVGAGI. The CDR3 loop is CASSGGSSYNEQFF. For the CDR3, the DNA is TGTGCCAGCAGTGGCGGGAGCTCCTACAATGAGCAGTTCTTC.

J is TRBJ2-2 and V is TRBV9; 9 nucleotides line up with TRBD2. J gave up 3 bases and V 3 bases, and 9 bases lay outside the gene matches. This CDR3 region has 17 residues. Germline V CDR1 and CDR2: SGDLS, YYNGEE. The CDR3 here is CASSALAGGPYTGELFF. The CDR3, as DNA: TGTGCCAGCAGCGCCCTGGCGGGGGGGCCGTACACCGGGGAGCTGTTTTTT. The variable domain in full, with the rest retrieved from reference TRBV9 and TRBJ2-2, is DSGVTQTPKHLITATGQRVTLRCSPRSGDLSVYWYQQSLDQGLQFLIQYYNGEERAKGNILERFSAQQFPDLHSELNLSSLELGDSALYFCASSALAGGPYTGELFFGEGSRLTVL.

The chain links TRBV7-2 to TRBJ1-3; D is unresolved. CDR3 length equals 14 residues. Germline V gene data show CDR1 as SGHTA and CDR2 as FQGNSA. The germline V and J ends were trimmed by 5 bases and 4 bases, with 12 bases remaining between them. CDR3 bases: TGTGCCAGCAGCCCACCCCGACTCGGAAACACCATATATTTT. Amino acid sequence: CASSPPRLGNTIYF.

As DNA, the CDR3 is TGTGCCAGCTCACCAGGGCCCGGGGAGCTGTTTTTT. Encoded protein: CASSPGPGELFF. This chain links TRBV18 with TRBJ2-2; D is unclear. This CDR3 spans 12 amino acids. The V and J ends lost 2 bases and 6 bases respectively, with 4 bases between them. Germline loops: CDR1 KGHSH, CDR2 LQKENI.

The chain combines TRBV7-8 with TRBJ2-2; D not certain. The germline gives CDR1 SGHVS, CDR2 FQNEAQ. Trimming took 1 base from V and 3 from J, leaving 12 bases between them. This CDR3 has 16 amino acids. CDR3 in amino acids: CASSLDTPEDTGELFF. The CDR3 DNA is TGTGCCAGCAGCTTAGACACCCCCGAGGACACCGGGGAGCTGTTTTTT.

The rearrangement joins TRBV9 to TRBJ1-3; D is possibly TRBD1 (5 bases). Trimming removed 5 bases from V and 4 bases from J, with 13 bases in between. The length of the CDR3 is 14 residues. CDR1 SGDLS and CDR2 YYNGEE come from the germline V gene. The CDR3 DNA follows: TGTGCCAGCAGACCTAGGGGATCCGGAAACACCATATATTTT. Residues: CASRPRGSGNTIYF.

This clone occurred a few times. The chain joins TRBV7-9 to TRBJ2-1, with a weak D call TRBD2 (5 bases). Trimming removed 4 bases at V and 1 base at J, with 14 bases between. This CDR3 contains 16 residues. The germline V gene encodes CDR1 SEHNR and CDR2 FQNEAQ (reference sequence). As DNA, the CDR3 is TGTGCCAGCAGCTCCCAGAGGGTCGGTTCCTACAATGAGCAGTTCTTC. Protein sequence: CASSSQRVGSYNEQFF. The variable domain in full, with the rest retrieved from reference TRBV7-9 and TRBJ2-1, is DTGVSQNPRHKITKRGQNVTFRCDPISEHNRLYWYRQTLGQGPEFLTYFQNEAQLEKSRLLSDRFSAERPKGSFSTLEIQRTEQGDSAMYLCASSSQRVGSYNEQFFGPGTRLTVL.